These 8 T cell receptor beta chains share one sample of origin, sequenced in a study of regulatory T cells in long-lasting Graves disease. Time point of the sample: newly diagnosed GD, antithyroid drugs for less than 3 months. PBMC-extracted RNA yielded the TCR library. Library construction for TCR beta used iRepertoire HTBI primers and Arm-PCR of CDR3 regions. TCRdb reprocessed the multiplex PCR reads with MiXCR, giving one entry per CDR3 protein. Among 350,000 to 500,000 distinct CDR3 sequences listed, around 13% were seen once. These data were likewise used in another study, on T cells in Graves' hyperthyroidism and ophthalmopathy.

Specimen: peripheral blood mononuclear cells (PBMCs), collected at new diagnosis, from a patient treated with antithyroid drugs. The receptors were gathered from a woman in her fifties or sixties with Graves disease.

Many counts were recorded for this clonotype. The CDR3 nucleotides read TGTGCCAGCATACCCCAGAGCGGGGACCTCCAAGAGACCCAGTACTTC. Amino acid sequence: CASIPQSGDLQETQYF. This rearrangement joins TRBV6-1 to TRBJ2-1, with 7 bases fitting TRBD2. The DNA matches TRBJ2-5 better at its end, which makes the J call doubtful. This CDR3 contains 16 residues. Germline lookup yields CDR1 MNHNS and CDR2 SASEGT.

This clonotype was seen a few times. The chain links TRBV30 to TRBJ2-2; TRBD1 or TRBD2 may be the D gene (5 bases each). V lost 1 base and J 4 bases, leaving 13 bases between the germline ends. CDR3 length: 15 residues. CDR1 GTSNPN and CDR2 SVGIG come from the germline V gene (reference sequence). CDR3 residues: CAWSGGSGTTGELFF. The CDR3 DNA reads as TGTGCCTGGAGTGGGGGGAGCGGAACCACCGGGGAGCTGTTTTTT.

This clonotype was counted a few times. The chain employs TRBV19 and TRBJ1-1, with TRBD1 matching 11 bases. In germline, CDR1 is LNHDA, CDR2 SQIVND (reference sequence). The V gene end was trimmed by 7 bases and the J gene end by 6 bases; junction bases not matched to a gene: 4. The CDR3 has 13 residues. In nucleotides, the CDR3 is TGTGCCAGTACTCGGACAGGGGGCCCTGAAGCTTTCTTT. This encodes CASTRTGGPEAFF.

This clonotype was seen many times. The V call is TRBV2, the J call TRBJ2-7, with 8 positions matching TRBD2. The CDR3 has 15 amino acids. The ends lost 6 bases at V and 4 bases at J; junction bases unmatched: 11. Germline values: CDR1 SNHLY, CDR2 FYNNEI. CDR3 in amino acids: CASRDPGLGRYEQYF. As DNA, the CDR3 is TGTGCCAGCAGAGACCCGGGACTAGGGAGGTACGAGCAGTACTTC.

This clonotype has a handful of counts. V gene TRBV25-1 combines with J gene TRBJ2-7, with D tentatively TRBD2 (5 bases). Germline V lookup: CDR1 MGHDK, CDR2 SYGVNS. The CDR3 extends over 16 amino acids. V was pared by 4 bases and J by 4 bases, with 20 bases between. The DNA of the CDR3 is TGTGCCAGCAGTGCCGTGGGTCAGCGGTCGAGTTACGAGCAGTACTTC. It translates to CASSAVGQRSSYEQYF.

The rearrangement links TRBV15 to TRBJ2-7; 8 nucleotides align to TRBD1. The CDR3 totals 18 residues. Germline lookup yields CDR1 LNHNV and CDR2 YYDKDF (reference sequence). V was clipped by 0 bases and J by 1 base; unmatched bases: 11. Here the CDR3 reads CATSRDPGQAVPSYEQYF. For the CDR3, the DNA is TGTGCCACCAGCAGAGATCCGGGACAGGCAGTACCTTCCTACGAGCAGTACTTC.

This clonotype was detected many times. V usage is TRBV28 and J usage is TRBJ1-4; D uncertain. The germline V gene has CDR1 MDHEN and CDR2 SYDVKM. Trimming shortened V by 4 bases and J by 6 bases, and 6 bases separated the two germline ends. This CDR3 is 12 amino acids long. CDR3 coding DNA: TGTGCCAGCAGTTACCCCGATGAAAAACTGTTTTTT. Its translation: CASSYPDEKLFF.

There are a few counts of this clonotype. The rearrangement joins TRBV4-1 to TRBJ2-1; 13 bases are a match to TRBD2. From germline, CDR1 is MGHRA and CDR2 YSYEKL. CDR3 length: 18 amino acids. The trim removed 0 bases at V and 5 bases at J, leaving 7 bases unmatched. Here the CDR3 DNA reads TGCGCCAGCAGCCAAGATCCCTCAACTAGCGGGAGGGACAATGAGCAGTTCTTC. It codes for CASSQDPSTSGRDNEQFF.